A selection of T cell receptor beta chains follows, all from one sample in a study of HIV-infected patients and healthy controls. TCRdb re-called the 5' RACE reads with MiXCR, one entry per CDR3 protein. The sample lists tens of thousands of distinct CDR3 sequences, about a fifth occurring once. Source material: CD4+ T cells from blood. The receptors here all came from a human donor in good health. Each CDR3 is given without its conserved first and last residue. Expanded clones are given a class, and other clones once, few, many or no size at all.

j_gene	v_gene	abundance	CDR3aa
TRBJ1-2	TRBV5-1	many	ASSQRTGANYGYT
TRBJ1-2	TRBV5-6	many	ASSLYDRDRGYT
TRBJ1-5	TRBV6-6	.	ASSYRTGQGPYQPQH
TRBJ1-5	TRBV6-5	.	ASSRTGTSNQPQH
TRBJ2-5	TRBV5-1	many	ASSLQRIQETQY
TRBJ1-3	TRBV20-1	few	SASDRGSGNTIY
TRBJ2-3	TRBV20-1	many	SARDLATASTDTQY
TRBJ2-5	TRBV20-1	few	SARGPSRDQETQY
TRBJ1-2	TRBV12-3/TRBV12-4	many	ASSSTGSGGYT
TRBJ1-4	TRBV27	many	ASSFDRDANEKLF
TRBJ2-5	TRBV5-1	few	ASSLANTPPETQY
TRBJ1-6	TRBV20-1	.	SASPSGDSPLH
TRBJ1-2	TRBV2	few	ASILLGQGQHYGYT
TRBJ2-2	TRBV7-6	.	ASSLKKSNTGELF
TRBJ2-5	TRBV15	.	ATRRDRGGETQY
TRBJ1-2	TRBV4-1	many	ASSQGSAGYGYT
TRBJ1-2	TRBV20-1	few	SATPGVGFYGYT
TRBJ1-5	TRBV5-5	few	ASSLSVSKTQPQH
TRBJ1-5	TRBV7-2	.	ASSQTGNSNQPQH
TRBJ1-1	TRBV4-2	many	ASSQGRAAF
TRBJ2-2	TRBV5-4	.	ASSAPGHGGAGELF
TRBJ2-5	TRBV11-1	few	ASSQGITSGDPQETQY
TRBJ2-5	TRBV2	few	AIKIGELDQY
TRBJ1-1	TRBV3-1	few	ASSPRSRTEAF
TRBJ2-2	TRBV7-2	.	ASRLTAQNTGELF
TRBJ2-4	TRBV30	few	AWSVGGDIQY
TRBJ2-3	TRBV19	many	ASSMRSGSHTDTQY
TRBJ2-3	TRBV5-1	many	ASSREGTTDTQY
TRBJ1-6	TRBV20-1	.	SARRIQGSSYNSPLH
TRBJ1-3	TRBV7-6	.	ASSPRLGLGNTIY
TRBJ2-6	TRBV29-1	many	SVMTGRSGANVLT
TRBJ2-1	TRBV20-1	.	SASAEKEKF
TRBJ2-7	TRBV10-3	many	AISEPGSPDYEQY
TRBJ1-1	TRBV6-6	few	ASGTGGVLGTEAF
TRBJ2-5	TRBV11-2	many	ASSLGRLAGGPRETQY
TRBJ2-3	TRBV20-1	few	SAKWTGITDTQY
TRBJ1-2	TRBV19	.	ASSPGLPYGYT
TRBJ2-7	TRBV10-3	.	AIRSNRGRQY
TRBJ2-1	TRBV29-1	.	SVGVGGPYNEQF
TRBJ1-2	TRBV6-1	.	ASSERFLAEANYGYT